The 32 T cell receptor beta chains given below trace back to one sample, sequenced in a study of blood T cell repertoires in COVID-19. The protocol was immunoSEQ multiplex PCR, while the TCRdb copy is restricted to in-frame clones and leaves out a portion. The table has approximately 150,000 clones, approximately 80% seen once. The sequenced sample consisted of peripheral blood. The source of these receptors is a human donor in a cohort sampled during active COVID-19.

This clone showed up just a few times. The DNA for the CDR3 is TGTGCCTGGAGGAGGGACAGGAACTTGAACACTGAAGCTTTCTTT. Translating it yields CAWRRDRNLNTEAFF. This sequence joins TRBV30 and TRBJ1-1, with TRBD1 matching 8 bases. Losses at the gene ends were 3 bases for V and 0 bases for J; bases not matched to a gene: 6. Germline lookup yields CDR1 GTSNPN and CDR2 SVGIG (reference sequence). The CDR3 is 15 residues long.

The rearrangement uses TRBV11-3 and TRBJ2-5, with 8 bases that match TRBD2. Unmatched junction bases numbered 4, after V lost 1 base and J lost 0 bases. The CDR3 runs 16 residues. The germline V gene has CDR1 SGHNT and CDR2 YENEEA. CDR3 sequence (DNA): TGTGCCAGCAGCTTAGGCCTTAGCGGGAACCAAGAGACCCAGTACTTC. It is translated as CASSLGLSGNQETQYF. Supplemented by reference TRBV11-3 and TRBJ2-5, the full variable domain reads EAGVVQSPRYKIIEKKQPVAFWCNPISGHNTLYWYLQNLGQGPELLIRYENEEAVDDSQLPKDRFSAERLKGVDSTLKIQPAELGDSAVYLCASSLGLSGNQETQYFGPGTRLLVL.

This clone was recorded once. This chain connects TRBV15 to TRBJ1-3; D is unclear. Trimming took 1 base from V and 0 from J, leaving 7 bases between them. In germline, CDR1 is LNHNV, CDR2 YYDKDF (reference sequence). CDR3 length: 15 residues. The DNA for the CDR3 is TGTGCCACCAGCAGAGGGCAGGACTCTGGAAACACCATATATTTT. Translation gives CATSRGQDSGNTIYF.

V usage is TRBV28 and J usage is TRBJ2-2, with 9 bases lining up with TRBD2. Germline V lookup: CDR1 MDHEN, CDR2 SYDVKM. The junction had 9 bases not matched to a gene; V was cut back by 1 base and J by 6 bases. This CDR3 has 17 amino acids. CDR3 loop: CASSLFRGRESAGELFF. In nucleotides, the CDR3 is TGTGCCAGCAGTTTATTCCGCGGGAGGGAATCGGCCGGGGAGCTGTTTTTT.

This clone showed up just once. The chain links TRBV5-4 to TRBJ2-3, with 10 bases matching TRBD1. Germline V gene sequence: CDR1 SGHNT, CDR2 YYREEE (reference sequence). V lost 4 bases to trimming and J lost 2 bases; unmatched junction nucleotides: 7. The CDR3 totals 16 residues. CDR3 loop: CASSPWTGGNTDTQYF. CDR3 coding DNA: TGTGCCAGCAGCCCGTGGACAGGGGGAAACACAGATACGCAGTATTTT. Full variable domain (outside the CDR3, taken from reference TRBV5-4 and TRBJ2-3): ETGVTQSPTHLIKTRGQQVTLRCSSQSGHNTVSWYQQALGQGPQFIFQYYREEENGRGNFPPRFSGLQFPNYSSELNVNALELDDSALYLCASSPWTGGNTDTQYFGPGTRLTVL.

The gene calls are TRBV28 and TRBJ1-5; 8 nucleotides align to TRBD1. V was pared by 5 bases and J by 11 bases, with 11 bases of the junction left unmatched. CDR1 is MDHEN, CDR2 SYDVKM, per germline. The CDR3 is 14 residues long. The CDR3 DNA follows: TGTGCCAGCAGTCTGGGACAGGCGGGAAGGACCCAGCATTTT. It encodes CASSLGQAGRTQHF.

The chain employs TRBV28 and TRBJ2-2; 11 bases align to TRBD2. Losses at the gene ends were 7 bases for V and 7 bases for J; bases not matched to a gene: 8. Per germline, CDR1 MDHEN and CDR2 SYDVKM. The CDR3 loop spans 15 amino acids. As DNA, the CDR3 is TGTGCCAGCACCTTAGCGGGAGGGCCCGACGGGGAGCTGTTTTTT. Protein sequence: CASTLAGGPDGELFF.

This chain links TRBV5-1 with TRBJ1-5; 8 bases line up with TRBD1. The CDR3 loop spans 14 amino acids. V lost 4 bases and J lost 6; bases outside the gene matches: 6. CDR1 SGHRS and CDR2 YFSETQ come from the germline V gene. The CDR3 region has the DNA TGCGCCAGCAGCCCGGGACAGGCGGGTCAGCCCCAGCATTTT. This encodes CASSPGQAGQPQHF.

The J gene is TRBJ1-1, the V gene TRBV7-3, with unresolved D. Deletions cut 1 base from V and 3 bases from J, with 12 bases between. Germline CDR1 and CDR2: SGHTA and FQGTGA. The CDR3 has 15 residues. CDR3 sequence (DNA): TGTGCCAGCAGCTTAAGAGGGATTGGGGACACTGAAGCTTTCTTT. Translated: CASSLRGIGDTEAFF.

V and J are TRBV7-3 and TRBJ2-3, with TRBD2 matching 8 bases. Per the germline V gene, CDR1 is SGHTA and CDR2 is FQGTGA. This CDR3 is 13 amino acids long. Germline trimming cut 6 bases from V and 1 base from J; bases unmatched to any gene: 0. The CDR3 DNA reads TGTGCCAGCAGACTAGCGGGCACAGATACGCAGTATTTT. It encodes CASRLAGTDTQYF.

This clone showed up just a few times. The chain combines TRBV14 with TRBJ1-1; D unresolved. V shed 0 bases and J shed 9 bases, with 5 bases lying between them. In germline, CDR1 is SGHDN, CDR2 FVKESK. This CDR3 is 11 amino acids long. CDR3 nucleotide sequence: TGTGCCAGCAGCCAAGAGTGGCAAGCTTTCTTT. This gives the protein CASSQEWQAFF.

The rearrangement uses TRBV4-1 and TRBJ2-3; 12 nucleotides agree with TRBD2. Germline lookup yields CDR1 MGHRA and CDR2 YSYEKL. J lost 5 bases, V lost 1 base, and 7 bases had no gene match. The CDR3 totals 17 residues. CDR3 nucleotides: TGCGCCAGCAGCCAAGTTCTAGCGGGAGGGCCGGGAGATACGCAGTATTTT. Its protein is CASSQVLAGGPGDTQYF.

The V gene is TRBV7-3, the J gene TRBJ2-3; TRBD2 might be the D (6 bases). The CDR3 spans 15 residues. V gave up 5 bases and J gave up 2 bases, with 14 bases separating them. The V gene's germline CDR1 is SGHTA and CDR2 FQGTGA. The CDR3 sequence is CASSVSAGLTDTQYF. The CDR3 DNA reads TGTGCCAGCAGCGTATCTGCGGGACTCACAGATACGCAGTATTTT.

The gene calls are TRBV6-5 and TRBJ1-5, with D possibly being TRBD1 (6 bases). In germline, CDR1 is MNHEY, CDR2 SVGAGI. The length of the CDR3 is 14 residues. V was cut by 8 bases and J by 4 bases, with 15 bases left in between. This chain's CDR3 is CASSRQVMNQPQHF. The CDR3 DNA reads TGTGCCAGCTCCAGACAGGTGATGAATCAGCCCCAGCATTTT.

This sequence joins TRBV10-3 and TRBJ1-5; a weak D match, TRBD1 (5 bases). Trimming cost V 3 bases and J 6 bases, with 15 bases left between them. Germline V gene data show CDR1 as ENHRY and CDR2 as SYGVKD. The CDR3 runs 15 residues. CDR3 region: CAISDNRKGGQPQHF. In DNA form, the CDR3 reads TGTGCCATCAGTGATAACAGGAAGGGCGGTCAGCCCCAGCATTTT.

The rearrangement joins TRBV6-5 to TRBJ1-5, with D perhaps matching TRBD1 (5 bases). V was trimmed by 2 bases and J by 0 bases, leaving 8 bases between them. The CDR3 is made up of 15 amino acids. Germline assignment: CDR1 MNHEY and CDR2 SVGAGI. Written as DNA, the CDR3 is TGTGCCAGCAGTTACGGAGGGGATAGCAATCAGCCCCAGCATTTT. Its protein product is CASSYGGDSNQPQHF.

The V gene is TRBV27, the J gene TRBJ1-1; 8 bases are a match to TRBD1. The V gene's germline CDR1 is MNHEY and CDR2 SMNVEV (reference sequence). The CDR3 runs to 14 residues. The V and J ends lost 5 bases and 4 bases, in that order; junction bases with no gene match: 6. CDR3: CASSPGQASTEAFF. The CDR3 nucleotides are TGTGCCAGCAGTCCGGGACAGGCATCCACTGAAGCTTTCTTT.

The chain recombines TRBV7-2 with TRBJ2-5, with 11 bases fitting TRBD2. The germline gives CDR1 SGHTA, CDR2 FQGNSA. J was trimmed by 7 bases and V by 6 bases; bases with no gene match: 4. CDR3 length: 13 residues. The CDR3 loop is CASRTSGKVTQYF. CDR3 bases: TGTGCCAGCAGGACTAGCGGGAAGGTGACCCAGTACTTC. Full variable domain (outside the CDR3, taken from reference TRBV7-2 and TRBJ2-5): GAGVSQSPSNKVTEKGKDVELRCDPISGHTALYWYRQSLGQGLEFLIYFQGNSAPDKSGLPSDRFSAERTGGSVSTLTIQRTQQEDSAVYLCASRTSGKVTQYFGPGTRLLVL.

The chain carries TRBV27 and TRBJ2-3; 7 bases line up with TRBD2. The V gene end was trimmed by 5 bases and the J gene end by 2 bases; junction bases not matched to a gene: 7. This CDR3 contains 15 residues. Germline assignment: CDR1 MNHEY and CDR2 SMNVEV (reference sequence). The DNA of the CDR3 is TGTGCCAGCAGTATAAGGGACTACTCCACAGATACGCAGTATTTT. Translated: CASSIRDYSTDTQYF.

The CDR3 DNA reads as TGTGCCAGTAGACTCGGGGGGAAAGGACACAAAGATCAGCCCCAGCATTTT. It is translated as CASRLGGKGHKDQPQHF. The rearrangement joins TRBV19 to TRBJ1-5; possibly TRBD1 for D (5 bases). Germline V gene data show CDR1 as LNHDA and CDR2 as SQIVND (reference sequence). Trimming cost V 6 bases and J 5 bases, with 23 bases left between them. The CDR3 runs 17 residues.

The J gene is TRBJ2-4, the V gene TRBV5-8; maybe TRBD2 (6 bases). V lost 2 bases to trimming and J lost 1 base, with 13 bases between them. Germline V gives CDR1 SGHTS, CDR2 YDEGEE. There are 16 residues in the CDR3. The CDR3 coding sequence is TGTGCCAGCAGCTTCCGGACGGGACTTGCCAAAAACATTCAGTACTTC. This sequence encodes CASSFRTGLAKNIQYF.

The rearrangement links TRBV6-1 to TRBJ1-4; 9 nucleotides agree with TRBD1. CDR1 is MNHNS and CDR2 is SASEGT in the germline V gene. The CDR3 has 16 amino acids. V lost 2 bases to trimming and J lost 8 bases; unmatched junction nucleotides: 9. Written as DNA, the CDR3 is TGTGCCAGCAGTGAACGAAACAGGGGGCCTAGGGAAAAACTGTTTTTT. Translating it yields CASSERNRGPREKLFF.

The J gene is TRBJ2-2, the V gene TRBV2, with 7 bases lining up with TRBD1. Germline assignment: CDR1 SNHLY and CDR2 FYNNEI. After removal of 8 bases from V and 2 bases from J, the junction contained 2 bases not matched to a gene. This CDR3 has 13 amino acids. The CDR3, as DNA: TGTGCCAGCGGGACAGCAAACACCGGGGAGCTGTTTTTT. Its protein is CASGTANTGELFF.

This clone was counted only a few times. V and J are TRBV18 and TRBJ1-3; the match to TRBD1 covers 8 bases. The CDR3 extends over 15 amino acids. J was trimmed by 0 bases and V by 3 bases; bases with no gene match: 1. CDR1 KGHSH and CDR2 LQKENI come from the germline V gene. The DNA of the CDR3 is TGTGCCAGCTCACCGGGACAGGACTCTGGAAACACCATATATTTT. Its translation: CASSPGQDSGNTIYF.

J is TRBJ2-7 and V is TRBV29-1; 10 bases are shared with TRBD1. The CDR3 covers 15 residues. With V trimmed by 4 bases and J by 1 base, 7 bases remained unmatched. Germline CDR1 is SQVTM and CDR2 is ANQGSEA. The CDR3 DNA reads TGCAGCGTTGGTGACAGGGGGCGGGGTTCCTACGAGCAGTACTTC. Translated, it gives CSVGDRGRGSYEQYF.

This CDR3 is CASSLPGGYQETQYF. Written as DNA, the CDR3 is TGCGCCAGCAGCTTACCGGGGGGGTACCAAGAGACCCAGTACTTC. V is TRBV5-1 and J is TRBJ2-5; 8 nucleotides line up with TRBD2. The CDR3 sequence is 15 residues long. The V gene end was trimmed by 2 bases and the J gene end by 0 bases; junction bases not matched to a gene: 3. Germline assignment: CDR1 SGHRS and CDR2 YFSETQ.

This clone has more than one count but fewer than ten. CDR3 sequence: CASSSGNLNTEAFF. The CDR3 nucleotides are TGTGCCAGCAGCTCCGGGAATCTGAACACTGAAGCTTTCTTT. The rearrangement uses TRBV11-3 and TRBJ1-1; D is undetermined. The CDR3 spans 14 residues. V lost 4 bases, J lost 0 bases, and 9 bases lay in between. Germline V gene sequence: CDR1 SGHNT, CDR2 YENEEA.

The rearrangement uses TRBV9 and TRBJ1-1; possible D gene TRBD1, 5 bases. CDR3 length: 15 residues. With 4 bases removed from V and 2 bases from J, the gap between germline ends came to 15 bases. Germline values: CDR1 SGDLS, CDR2 YYNGEE. The CDR3 is CASSPDSHPNTEAFF. CDR3 nucleotide sequence: TGTGCCAGCAGCCCCGACAGCCACCCAAACACTGAAGCTTTCTTT.

The V and J genes are TRBV3-1 (or the pseudogene TRBV3-2) and TRBJ2-1; 12 bases line up with TRBD2. The junction had 4 bases not matched to a gene; V was cut back by 6 bases and J by 7 bases. This CDR3 is built from 14 residues. Germline loops: CDR1 LGHDT, CDR2 YNNKEL (reference sequence). CDR3 amino acids: CASRPSGRGNEQFF. The CDR3 nucleotides are TGTGCCAGCAGACCTAGCGGGAGGGGGAATGAGCAGTTCTTC.

This clone was detected once. The rearrangement uses TRBV3-1 (or the pseudogene TRBV3-2) and TRBJ2-7; TRBD2 aligns across 10 bases. The ends lost 2 bases at V and 4 bases at J; junction bases unmatched: 2. This CDR3 has 14 amino acids. Per the germline V gene, CDR1 is LGHDT and CDR2 is YNNKEL (reference sequence). CDR3 nucleotide sequence: TGTGCCAGCAGCCAAACTAGCGGGGTTTACGAGCAGTACTTC. This translates into CASSQTSGVYEQYF.

This sequence joins TRBV19 and TRBJ2-4, with D hard to call. CDR3 length: 16 amino acids. V was trimmed by 3 bases and J by 1 base, leaving 13 bases between them. The germline V gene has CDR1 LNHDA and CDR2 SQIVND (reference sequence). The DNA of the CDR3 is TGTGCCAGTAGTATGAGGCCTCCGACGGCCAAAAACATTCAGTACTTC. Translation gives CASSMRPPTAKNIQYF.

The gene calls are TRBV9 and TRBJ2-5, with D unresolved. From germline, CDR1 is SGDLS and CDR2 YYNGEE. The CDR3 loop spans 14 amino acids. Deletions cut 0 bases from V and 1 base from J, with 7 bases between. DNA for the CDR3: TGTGCCAGCAGCGTAGGAACAGTCCAAGAGACCCAGTACTTC. Protein: CASSVGTVQETQYF. Variable domain in full (rest from reference TRBV9 and TRBJ2-5): DSGVTQTPKHLITATGQRVTLRCSPRSGDLSVYWYQQSLDQGLQFLIQYYNGEERAKGNILERFSAQQFPDLHSELNLSSLELGDSALYFCASSVGTVQETQYFGPGTRLLVL.